The present T cell receptor (beta chain) was sequenced within a study of cytomegalovirus exposure and HLA in healthy donors. The V gene end was trimmed by 7 bases and the J gene end by 2 bases; junction bases not matched to a gene: 13. Germline-derived CDR1 and CDR2 are SGHRS and YFSETQ. The CDR3 loop spans 17 amino acids. PCR employed 60 Vbeta and 13 Jbeta primers. Clones were sequenced by immunoSEQ multiplex PCR, and TCRdb holds only the in-frame ones, with some missing. This sample carries about 140,000 clones, 82% of them seen once, and the ten largest clones take around 7.8%. The receptor was derived from a woman aged 45 to 65 in good health and CMV-seropositive. What was sequenced was PBMCs. The chain combines TRBV5-1 with TRBJ2-5, with 11 bases lining up with TRBD1. The DNA for the CDR3 is TGCGCCAGCCCCGGAGGGACAGGGGGTCGCATACAAGAGACCCAGTACTTC. Its translation: CASPGGTGGRIQETQYF.